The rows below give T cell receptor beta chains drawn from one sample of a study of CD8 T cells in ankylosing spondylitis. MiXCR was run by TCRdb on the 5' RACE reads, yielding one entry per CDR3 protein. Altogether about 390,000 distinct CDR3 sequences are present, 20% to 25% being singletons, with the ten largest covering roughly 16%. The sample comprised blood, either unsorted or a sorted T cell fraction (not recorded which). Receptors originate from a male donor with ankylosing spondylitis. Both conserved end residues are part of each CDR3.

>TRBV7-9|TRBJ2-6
CANHPSGARSGANVLTF
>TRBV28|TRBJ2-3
CASSRLGAAQDTQYF
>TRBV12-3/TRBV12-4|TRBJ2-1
CASSSRGSGGGVENEQFF
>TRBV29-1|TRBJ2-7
CSVVGTDNSYEQYF
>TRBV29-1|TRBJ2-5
CSSRQRQETQYF
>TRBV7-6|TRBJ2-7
CASSLNKGSYEQYF
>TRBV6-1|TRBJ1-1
CASTLGGGGTEAFF
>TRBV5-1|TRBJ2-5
CASSHHRLAGAETQYF
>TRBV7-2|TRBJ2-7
CASSSGLEQYF
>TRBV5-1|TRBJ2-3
CASTAQPTDLTDTQYF
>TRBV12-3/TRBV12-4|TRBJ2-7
CASSAAVRPNYEQYF
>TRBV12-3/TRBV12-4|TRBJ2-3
CASSLKETGTGQYF
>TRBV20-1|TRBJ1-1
CSASQLRVGNTEAFF
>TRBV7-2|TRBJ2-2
CASSLGAPGGPGELFF
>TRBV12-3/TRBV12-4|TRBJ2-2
CASSSPTGLFF
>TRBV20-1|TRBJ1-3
CSARQGGSPGNTIYF
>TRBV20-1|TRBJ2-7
CSARAGKLSYEQYF
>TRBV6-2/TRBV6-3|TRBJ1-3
CASSRLAWESGNTIYF
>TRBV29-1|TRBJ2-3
CSVGTDSPDGTDTQYF
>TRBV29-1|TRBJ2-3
CSVSLAGGDTQYF
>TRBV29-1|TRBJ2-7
CSVDGGGSHEQYF
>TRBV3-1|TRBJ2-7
CASSQDSLGKVDRRTYEQYF
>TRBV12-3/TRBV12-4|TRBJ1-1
CASTFTPLSEAFF
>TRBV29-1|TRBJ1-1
CSGGRGTALEAFF
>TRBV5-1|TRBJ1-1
CASSTPDRMNTEAFF
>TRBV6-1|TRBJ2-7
CATRTSGFHEQYF
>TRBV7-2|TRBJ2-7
CASSSDLRKQYF
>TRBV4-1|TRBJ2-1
CASSQGSAGRGYNEQFF
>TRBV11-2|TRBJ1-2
CASSLPGRGREGYTF
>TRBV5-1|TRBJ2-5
CASSLNLRRAQETQYF
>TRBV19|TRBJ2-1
CASTLKAGRWNEQFF
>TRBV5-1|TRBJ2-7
CASSLEVSGISYEQYF
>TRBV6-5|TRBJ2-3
CASSSLLQRENTDTQYF
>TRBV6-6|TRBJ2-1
CASSYSFLWEQFF
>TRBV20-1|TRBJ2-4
CSARDPQKAKNIQYF
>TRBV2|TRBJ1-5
CASNKGNQPQHF
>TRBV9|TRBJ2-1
CASSANWVYNEQFF
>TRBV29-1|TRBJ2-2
CSVGQNPGELFF
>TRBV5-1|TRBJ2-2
CASSLHETSGRAWTGELFF
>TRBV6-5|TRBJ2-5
CASRYGVPGTQYF
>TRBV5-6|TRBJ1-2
CASSLEGTLGYTF
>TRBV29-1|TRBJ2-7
CSAGRSSYEQYF
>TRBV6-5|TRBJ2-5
CASSYGNIAGDYETQYF
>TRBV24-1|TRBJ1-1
CATSGGRGQPHTEAFF
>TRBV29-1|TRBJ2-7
CSVEGGSGSSYEQYF
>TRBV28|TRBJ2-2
CASSLPLPSGTGELFF
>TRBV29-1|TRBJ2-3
CSVEVLPPDTQYF